The 6 T cell receptor beta chains given below trace back to one sample, sequenced in a study of blood T cell repertoires in COVID-19. The data were produced by immunoSEQ multiplex PCR, yet TCRdb's version contains in-frame clones alone and is incomplete. This repertoire shows roughly 180,000 clones, 86% found once; its top ten account for about 0.98%. Sample: peripheral blood. The origin of the receptors is a man aged 18-30 years with acute or convalescent COVID-19.

The genes are TRBV7-9 and TRBJ2-7, with 9 nucleotides matching TRBD1. Losses at the gene ends were 4 bases for V and 4 bases for J; bases not matched to a gene: 8. The CDR3 consists of 15 residues. From germline, CDR1 is SEHNR and CDR2 FQNEAQ (reference sequence). DNA of the CDR3: TGTGCCAGCAGCTCAAAGTCGGACAGGGGTTACGAGCAGTACTTC. Translating gives CASSSKSDRGYEQYF.

This chain connects TRBV15 to TRBJ2-2; TRBD1 matches at 7 bases. The CDR3 is made up of 15 amino acids. Germline V lookup: CDR1 LNHNV, CDR2 YYDKDF (reference sequence). Unmatched junction bases numbered 2, after V lost 2 bases and J lost 2 bases. The CDR3 DNA reads as TGTGCCACCAGCAGAAGACAGGGAAACACCGGGGAGCTGTTTTTT. It codes for CATSRRQGNTGELFF.

The chain joins TRBV11-1 to TRBJ2-7, with TRBD1 matching 8 bases. Germline CDR1 reads SGHAT; CDR2 reads FQDESV (reference sequence). After removal of 4 bases from V and 3 bases from J, the junction contained 8 bases not matched to a gene. This CDR3 comprises 15 residues. The chain's CDR3 is CASSSTGGRLYEQYF. CDR3 nucleotides: TGTGCCAGCAGCTCAACAGGGGGTAGACTCTACGAGCAGTACTTC.

The chain has TRBV3-1 (or the pseudogene TRBV3-2) and TRBJ1-2; no reliable D call. Per the germline V gene, CDR1 is LGHDT and CDR2 is YNNKEL (reference sequence). V was pared by 0 bases and J by 6 bases, with 8 bases between. There are 13 residues in the CDR3. CDR3 DNA: TGTGCCAGCAGCCAAGAACGGAGAGATGGCTACACCTTC. Translating it yields CASSQERRDGYTF.

This chain links TRBV5-4 with TRBJ1-2; D may be TRBD1 (6 bases). Trimming stripped 2 bases from V and 5 bases from J, with 13 bases between. Germline V gives CDR1 SGHNT, CDR2 YYREEE (reference sequence). The CDR3 loop spans 14 amino acids. The CDR3 protein is CASSFRGAGYGYTF. The CDR3 DNA sequence: TGTGCCAGCAGCTTTCGGGGGGCGGGATATGGCTACACCTTC.

The chain employs TRBV5-3 and TRBJ2-3, with TRBD1 matching 7 bases. TRBV5-3 is assigned to the ORF class and has an uncertain function. V was clipped by 0 bases and J by 6 bases; unmatched bases: 10. CDR3 length equals 16 residues. CDR3 amino acids: CARSLERDSPWDTQYF. Written as DNA, the CDR3 is TGTGCCAGAAGCTTGGAACGGGACAGCCCTTGGGATACGCAGTATTTT.